Each of the 11 T cell receptor beta chains below was sequenced from the same sample in a study of blood T cell repertoires in COVID-19. Method: immunoSEQ multiplex PCR; TCRdb's copy keeps in-frame clones and lacks some. Of about 220,000 clones listed, about 86% are singletons. Sequencing was done on a sample of peripheral blood. These receptors all stem from a woman between 25 and 40 years old who had recovered from COVID-19.

The DNA of the CDR3 is TGTGCCTGGAATGGCAGGGGGCTTTACGAGCAGTACTTC. This sequence encodes CAWNGRGLYEQYF. This chain connects TRBV30 to TRBJ2-7; TRBD1 agrees at 8 bases. Germline lookup yields CDR1 GTSNPN and CDR2 SVGIG (reference sequence). The CDR3 contains 13 residues. With 4 bases clipped from V and 4 bases from J, the junction kept 6 bases outside the gene matches.

This clone was seen a few times. This rearrangement joins TRBV7-9 to TRBJ1-1; possible D gene TRBD1, 6 bases. Trimming took off 4 bases at V and 6 bases at J, with 21 bases between the two ends. The length of the CDR3 is 16 residues. Germline V CDR1 and CDR2: SEHNR, FQNEAQ (reference sequence). DNA of the CDR3: TGTGCCAGCAGCTCCCCGTGGAAGGGGGGGTATGCTGAAGCTTTCTTT. Its protein is CASSSPWKGGYAEAFF.

This chain connects TRBV27 to TRBJ1-2; the D is unclear. The CDR3 covers 12 residues. V shed 6 bases and J shed 8 bases, with 13 bases lying between them. CDR1 MNHEY and CDR2 SMNVEV come from the germline V gene (reference sequence). The CDR3 region has the DNA TGTGCCAGCAGAGTATACGGAGACGGCTACACCTTC. It encodes CASRVYGDGYTF.

Notes on this clone: Other DNA sequences in this specimen translate into the identical CDR3. J is TRBJ1-6 and V is TRBV19; D unresolved. V lost 4 bases and J 8 bases, leaving 15 bases between the germline ends. This CDR3 is 15 amino acids long. CDR1 and CDR2 from the germline V gene are LNHDA and SQIVND (reference sequence). CDR3 DNA sequence: TGTGCCAGTAGTACTTGGGCACAGTTTGATTCACCCCTCCACTTT. This gives the protein CASSTWAQFDSPLHF.

This clone was seen just once. The J gene is TRBJ2-3, the V gene TRBV5-1; 8 positions match TRBD1. From germline, CDR1 is SGHRS and CDR2 YFSETQ. With V trimmed by 4 bases and J by 8 bases, 3 bases remained unmatched. CDR3 length equals 12 residues. The CDR3 DNA is TGCGCCAGCAGCGCCGGACAGGGTACGCAGTATTTT. Translation: CASSAGQGTQYF.

Only one count was recorded for this clone. The J gene is TRBJ2-3, the V gene TRBV4-2, with 11 bases lining up with TRBD2. CDR3 length: 16 amino acids. J gave up 4 bases and V 5 bases, and 8 bases lay outside the gene matches. Germline V gene lookup returns CDR1 LGHNA and CDR2 YNFKEQ. The CDR3 reads CASSGIAGGRADTQYF. The CDR3, as DNA: TGTGCCAGCAGCGGAATAGCGGGGGGGCGGGCAGATACGCAGTATTTT.

The gene calls are TRBV5-4 and TRBJ1-2; D is undetermined. The CDR3 totals 14 residues. V was pared by 2 bases and J by 0 bases, with 8 bases between. Germline CDR1 and CDR2: SGHNT and YYREEE (reference sequence). DNA for the CDR3: TGTGCCAGCAGCTTACGAGGTTCTAACTATGGCTACACCTTC. Its protein is CASSLRGSNYGYTF.

The V and J genes are TRBV27 and TRBJ1-2, with a possible D match to TRBD1 (5 bases). V gave up 3 bases and J gave up 1 base, with 12 bases separating them. In germline, CDR1 is MNHEY, CDR2 SMNVEV (reference sequence). The CDR3 is 15 residues long. This CDR3 is CASSLAQGLNYGYTF. CDR3 nucleotide sequence: TGTGCCAGCAGTTTGGCCCAGGGCCTTAACTATGGCTACACCTTC.

The count of this clone is one. This chain connects TRBV7-9 to TRBJ2-1; TRBD1 matches at 9 bases. Germline CDR1 is SEHNR and CDR2 is FQNEAQ (reference sequence). The CDR3 loop spans 13 amino acids. V lost 8 bases and J lost 4; bases outside the gene matches: 3. This CDR3 is CASGTGIYNEQFF. The CDR3 DNA reads TGTGCCAGCGGGACAGGGATTTACAATGAGCAGTTCTTC.

V is TRBV15 and J is TRBJ1-1; 11 bases are shared with TRBD1. The CDR3 is made up of 13 amino acids. Germline V gives CDR1 LNHNV, CDR2 YYDKDF (reference sequence). Trimming cost V 5 bases and J 5 bases; bases outside gene matches: 1. CDR3 in amino acids: CATSWDRGTEAFF. CDR3 coding DNA: TGTGCCACCAGCTGGGACAGGGGGACTGAAGCTTTCTTT. Drawing the rest from reference TRBV15 and TRBJ1-1, the complete variable domain is DAMVIQNPRYQVTQFGKPVTLSCSQTLNHNVMYWYQQKSSQAPKLLFHYYDKDFNNEADTPDNFQSRRPNTSFCFLDIRSPGLGDTAMYLCATSWDRGTEAFFGQGTRLTVV.

Written as DNA, the CDR3 is TGTGCCGTGGCTGGGGACAGGTTGAACCGTAATTCACCCCTCCACTTT. The encoded protein is CAVAGDRLNRNSPLHF. The genes are TRBV10-3 and TRBJ1-6; TRBD1 matches at 8 bases. Germline CDR1 reads ENHRY; CDR2 reads SYGVKD. This CDR3 is 16 amino acids long. V was clipped by 11 bases and J by 6 bases; unmatched bases: 15.